This entry is about one T cell receptor (beta chain). Its binding antigen is unknown. The sequencer was a NextSeq 550. The Human TCR Profiling Kit (MiLaboratory) was used to make UMI-labeled 5' RACE TRB cDNA libraries. The full amount of extracted RNA was used for cDNA synthesis, and the full amount of resulting cDNA was used for PCR amplification. Libraries were prepared in parallel using an identical number of PCR cycles. Concerning the study's data processing: About 50,000 +/- 10,000 unique UMI-labeled TRB cDNA molecules per library were extracted with MIGEC and MiXCR, with at least two reads per UMI required. An average of approximately 40,000 +/- 10,000 functional in-frame TRB CDR3 nucleotide clonotypes without stop codons was found per library. Diversity metrics, including normalized Shannon-Wiener and Chao1, were computed in VDJtools after downsampling to 5000 UMI-labeled TRB molecules per sample. VDJtools computed clonotype-size-weighted physicochemical properties of the central five CDR3 residues: interaction energy, strength, volume and Kidera factor 4. TCRdb reprocessed the sequencing reads and holds a single record per CDR3 protein sequence, with no DNA. The V and J calls here are based on TCRdb, not the publication. Per the sample table, the count is roughly 130,000 distinct CDR3 sequences. The ten top clones hold approximately 0.54% of the sample.

This sample is drawn from a study of CXCR3-negative and CXCR3-positive naive CD8 T cells (dated by TCRdb to the late 2010s). In the study overall: Roughly 130 million TRB reads were obtained in total, roughly 1.5 +/- 0.3 million reads per library. Diversity and physicochemical repertoire analyses were performed on about a dozen donors pooled from two independent experiments. TRBV-TRBJ cluster analysis included naive subsets from 5 or 6 donors and memory cells from 3 donors.

Counted from cysteine to phenylalanine, this CDR3 has 15 amino acids. The protein alone is recorded here. CDR1 and CDR2, looked up from the germline V gene, are MGHRA and YSYEKL. What the authors observed across the whole study: Naive CXCR3-negative and CXCR3-positive cells from the same donor showed similar TRBV-TRBJ usage, whereas memory cells showed distinct patterns. Freshly isolated PBMCs were used for most assays because CXCR3 expression partially decreased after cryopreservation. Comparably high repertoire diversity was found in both naive subsets, whereas much lower repertoire diversity was found in memory CD8+ T cells. Because surface CD5, which is linked to self-reactivity in mice, was comparable between the naive subsets, TCR interaction strength was also inferred from the physicochemical properties of TRB CDR3s. Compared with CXCR3-negative naive cells, CXCR3-positive naive cells had TRB CDR3s with higher hydrophobicity (lower Kidera factor 4), lower energy, and higher strength and volume indices.

Each CD8+ T cell subset was flow-sorted in triplicate, and around 320,000 cells per subset were placed directly into RLT lysis buffer. Naive CD8+ T cells were defined stringently as CD45RO-CCR7+CD27+CD95- to exclude memory contaminants. Peripheral blood mononuclear cells were isolated from buffy coats using standard density gradient centrifugation. A FACSAria III was used to flow-sort naive CD8+ T cells into CXCR3-negative and CXCR3-positive populations. Total RNA was extracted from sorted cells with an RNeasy Mini Kit. Specimen: naive CXCR3+ CD8+ T cells from blood. The cell subset or site label corresponds to: CD45RO-CCR7+CD27+CD95- naive CD8+ T cells expressing CXCR3 (TNR3+). The chain was built from TRBV4-1 and TRBJ1-4; the TCRdb D gene call, TRBD1, has no DNA to confirm it. This sequence originates from a human donor in good health. Some clones in this sample may be carry-over from other donors' samples. CDR3 reads: CASSLGSRTNEKLFF.